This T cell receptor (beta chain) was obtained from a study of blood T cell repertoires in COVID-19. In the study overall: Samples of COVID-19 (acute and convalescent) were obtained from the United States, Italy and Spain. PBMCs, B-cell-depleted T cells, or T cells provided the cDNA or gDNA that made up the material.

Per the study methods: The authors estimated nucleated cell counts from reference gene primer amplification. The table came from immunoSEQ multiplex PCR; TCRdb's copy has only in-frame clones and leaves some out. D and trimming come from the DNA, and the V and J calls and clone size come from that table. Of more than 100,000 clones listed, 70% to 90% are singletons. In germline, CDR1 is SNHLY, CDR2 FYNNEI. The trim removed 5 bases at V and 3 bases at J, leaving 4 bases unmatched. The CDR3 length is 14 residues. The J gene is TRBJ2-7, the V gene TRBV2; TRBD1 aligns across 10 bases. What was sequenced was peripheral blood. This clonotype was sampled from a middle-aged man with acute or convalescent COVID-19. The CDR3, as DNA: TGTGCCAGCAGTCCGGGACAGGGGAGCTACGAGCAGTACTTC. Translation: CASSPGQGSYEQYF.